This section outlines one TCR beta chain sequence together with its context. Use of 60 Vbeta and 13 Jbeta primers characterized the PCR. Using immunoSEQ multiplex PCR, the repertoire was profiled, and TCRdb retains in-frame clones only, with some absent. This table holds about 98,000 clones, around 80% found once. This sample was taken from a study of cytomegalovirus exposure and HLA in healthy donors. Looked up from germline, CDR1 is MNHEY and CDR2 is SMNVEV (reference sequence). The CDR3 length is 14 residues. V shed 7 bases, J shed 3 bases, and the junction held 3 bases outside the gene matches. This receptor was obtained from a man younger than 30 in good health and CMV-seropositive. The V call is TRBV27, the J call TRBJ2-2, with TRBD2 matching 9 bases. The sample taken for sequencing was PBMCs. Here the CDR3 DNA reads TGTGCCAGCACTAGCGGGGTGGACACCGGGGAGCTGTTTTTT. It specifies CASTSGVDTGELFF.